The 2 T cell receptor beta chains below come from one sample, sequenced in a study of T cell clones after liver transplantation. This table comes from immunoSEQ multiplex PCR, and its TCRdb copy is limited to in-frame clones, with some not included. The table records some 40,000 clones, about 86% of them present only once. Sequenced here: CD4+ T cells from blood, sampled 24 months after liver transplant. The receptors come from a human patient who received a liver transplant. A share of the T cells may be of graft donor origin.

The rearrangement links TRBV19 to TRBJ1-5; tentative D call: TRBD1 (5 bases). The V and J ends lost 5 bases and 4 bases respectively, with 9 bases between them. CDR3 length: 13 residues. From germline, CDR1 is LNHDA and CDR2 SQIVND (reference sequence). CDR3 in amino acids: CASSQGANQPQHF. CDR3 in DNA: TGTGCCAGTAGTCAGGGAGCGAATCAGCCCCAGCATTTT.

The chain is built from TRBV7-9 and TRBJ2-2, with a possible D match to TRBD2 (5 bases). Germline V gives CDR1 SEHNR, CDR2 FQNEAQ (reference sequence). The CDR3 loop spans 17 amino acids. V was clipped by 4 bases and J by 1 base, with 16 bases between them. The CDR3 region is CASSSRGAGLNTGELFF. The CDR3 coding sequence is TGTGCCAGCAGCTCCAGAGGCGCGGGCCTGAACACCGGGGAGCTGTTTTTT.